These 11 T cell receptor beta chains came from one sample sequenced in a study of shared clonotypes between healthy human individuals. Repertoires were generated with immunoSEQ multiplex PCR, while TCRdb's copy carries only in-frame clones and drops some. The top ten hold 0.1% to 0.15% of the sample, which has millions of clones, approximately 95% seen once. Sequenced material: naive CD4+ T cells sorted from blood. Indicated subset: CD45RA+ positively selected. The receptors were gathered from a young man in good health.

This rearrangement joins TRBV7-2 to TRBJ2-1; D is undetermined. There are 15 residues in the CDR3. V lost 5 bases and J 5 bases, leaving 16 bases between the germline ends. The germline V gene encodes CDR1 SGHTA and CDR2 FQGNSA. CDR3 in DNA: TGTGCCAGCAGCCACTTTGGCGACCAGGACAATGAGCAGTTCTTC. Residues: CASSHFGDQDNEQFF.

The V gene is TRBV5-4, the J gene TRBJ1-1; perhaps TRBD1 as D (5 bases). V was pared by 5 bases and J by 5 bases, with 16 bases between. The CDR3 extends over 14 amino acids. The germline V gene encodes CDR1 SGHNT and CDR2 YYREEE (reference sequence). Here the CDR3 DNA reads TGTGCCAGCAGGGCGGAGGGATCAGGGACTGAAGCTTTCTTT. Translating it yields CASRAEGSGTEAFF.

This chain uses TRBV19 with TRBJ1-6; 7 bases match TRBD1. J lost 9 bases, V lost 5 bases, and 7 bases had no gene match. This CDR3 region has 14 residues. Germline loops: CDR1 LNHDA, CDR2 SQIVND (reference sequence). This chain's CDR3 is CASSSIQGSSPLHF. Written as DNA, the CDR3 is TGTGCCAGTAGTTCAATACAGGGGTCTTCACCCCTCCACTTT. Full variable domain (remainder filled in from reference TRBV19 and TRBJ1-6): DGGITQSPKYLFRKEGQNVTLSCEQNLNHDAMYWYRQDPGQGLRLIYYSQIVNDFQKGDIAEGYSVSREKKESFPLTVTSAQKNPTAFYLCASSSIQGSSPLHFGNGTRLTVT.

This clone was observed a single time. In DNA form, the CDR3 reads TGTGCCAGCAGTTCCCCCGACACTGCAACTAATGAAAAACTGTTTTTT. Translation: CASSSPDTATNEKLFF. The chain recombines TRBV28 with TRBJ1-4; D is undetermined. From germline, CDR1 is MDHEN and CDR2 SYDVKM. Trimming removed 4 bases from V and 0 bases from J, with 12 bases in between. The length of the CDR3 is 16 residues.

The rearrangement joins TRBV5-4 to TRBJ1-1; D unclear. CDR3 length: 15 residues. Trimming left V 3 bases short and J 3 bases short, with 15 bases between. Germline V lookup: CDR1 SGHNT, CDR2 YYREEE (reference sequence). The DNA for the CDR3 is TGTGCCAGCAGCTCGACTGGGAGGTCAGACACTGAAGCTTTCTTT. It codes for CASSSTGRSDTEAFF.

V usage is TRBV30 and J usage is TRBJ1-4, with D perhaps matching TRBD1 (5 bases). V lost 0 bases and J 8 bases, leaving 10 bases between the germline ends. The CDR3 is made up of 13 amino acids. CDR1 and CDR2 from the germline V gene are GTSNPN and SVGIG (reference sequence). CDR3 nucleotides: TGTGCCTGGAGTGTACTGTGGGGGGAAAAACTGTTTTTT. Translation gives CAWSVLWGEKLFF. Together with reference TRBV30 and TRBJ1-4, the CDR3 gives the full variable domain: SQTIHQWPATLVQPVGSPLSLECTVEGTSNPNLYWYRQAAGRGLQLLFYSVGIGQISSEVPQNLSASRPQDRQFILSSKKLLLSDSGFYLCAWSVLWGEKLFFGSGTQLSVL.

This chain connects TRBV11-1 to TRBJ1-1; D gene uncertain. Germline CDR1 is SGHAT and CDR2 is FQDESV (reference sequence). The CDR3 consists of 13 residues. Deletions cut 5 bases from V and 7 bases from J, with 14 bases between. The CDR3, as DNA: TGTGCCAGCAGCCGCGGCAGTACGGGTGAAGCTTTCTTT. Translation gives CASSRGSTGEAFF. Together with reference TRBV11-1 and TRBJ1-1, the CDR3 gives the full variable domain: EAEVAQSPRYKITEKSQAVAFWCDPISGHATLYWYRQILGQGPELLVQFQDESVVDDSQLPKDRFSAERLKGVDSTLKIQPAELGDSAMYLCASSRGSTGEAFFGQGTRLTVV.

The rearrangement joins TRBV5-1 to TRBJ2-3; 8 bases match TRBD1. The germline CDR1 and CDR2 sequences are SGHRS and YFSETQ. Germline trimming cut 2 bases from V and 6 bases from J; bases unmatched to any gene: 11. This CDR3 contains 16 residues. CDR3 region: CASSLPGQASSDTQYF. CDR3 in DNA: TGCGCCAGCAGCTTACCGGGACAGGCGTCGTCGGATACGCAGTATTTT.

This sequence joins TRBV6-6 and TRBJ2-7, with 9 bases matching TRBD1. J gave up 4 bases and V 10 bases, and 8 bases lay outside the gene matches. The length of the CDR3 is 13 residues. CDR1 is MNHNY, CDR2 SVGAGI, per germline (reference sequence). The CDR3 spells CAIGTGNTYEQYF. CDR3 DNA sequence: TGTGCCATCGGGACAGGGAATACTTACGAGCAGTACTTC.

The J gene is TRBJ2-7, the V gene TRBV7-2, with 9 bases matching TRBD2. The V gene's germline CDR1 is SGHTA and CDR2 FQGNSA. J gave up 4 bases and V 5 bases, and 12 bases lay outside the gene matches. The CDR3 extends over 16 amino acids. As DNA, the CDR3 is TGTGCCAGCAGCATTGGGGCTAGCGGGACGGGTTACGAGCAGTACTTC. Encoded protein: CASSIGASGTGYEQYF.

Note on this clone: The junction differs from germline at one of its ends, possibly a read error. This chain connects TRBV7-8 to TRBJ2-5, with D perhaps matching TRBD2 (6 bases). Matching the DNA end better, TRBJ2-7 makes the J call doubtful. Germline V gene data show CDR1 as SGHVS and CDR2 as FQNEAQ. CDR3 length: 14 residues. The CDR3 reads CATSIGAGTYEQYF. For the CDR3, the DNA is TGTGCCACCAGCATTGGCGCGGGAACCTACGAGCAGTACTTC.